This T cell receptor (beta chain) comes out of a study of control samples from healthy donors and cancer patients. Clones were sequenced by immunoSEQ multiplex PCR, and TCRdb holds only the in-frame ones, with some missing. The sample contains over 75,000 clones, roughly 89% of which appear only once. Germline assignment: CDR1 MNHNY and CDR2 SVGAGI (reference sequence). The germline V and J ends were trimmed by 7 bases and 0 bases, with 8 bases remaining between them. The CDR3 contains 13 residues. The TCR originated in a man in his thirties or forties in good health. What was sequenced was blood. This rearrangement joins TRBV6-6 to TRBJ2-3; D not certain. The CDR3 nucleotides read TGTGCCAGCAATGCCCGGAGCACAGATACGCAGTATTTT. This translates into CASNARSTDTQYF.